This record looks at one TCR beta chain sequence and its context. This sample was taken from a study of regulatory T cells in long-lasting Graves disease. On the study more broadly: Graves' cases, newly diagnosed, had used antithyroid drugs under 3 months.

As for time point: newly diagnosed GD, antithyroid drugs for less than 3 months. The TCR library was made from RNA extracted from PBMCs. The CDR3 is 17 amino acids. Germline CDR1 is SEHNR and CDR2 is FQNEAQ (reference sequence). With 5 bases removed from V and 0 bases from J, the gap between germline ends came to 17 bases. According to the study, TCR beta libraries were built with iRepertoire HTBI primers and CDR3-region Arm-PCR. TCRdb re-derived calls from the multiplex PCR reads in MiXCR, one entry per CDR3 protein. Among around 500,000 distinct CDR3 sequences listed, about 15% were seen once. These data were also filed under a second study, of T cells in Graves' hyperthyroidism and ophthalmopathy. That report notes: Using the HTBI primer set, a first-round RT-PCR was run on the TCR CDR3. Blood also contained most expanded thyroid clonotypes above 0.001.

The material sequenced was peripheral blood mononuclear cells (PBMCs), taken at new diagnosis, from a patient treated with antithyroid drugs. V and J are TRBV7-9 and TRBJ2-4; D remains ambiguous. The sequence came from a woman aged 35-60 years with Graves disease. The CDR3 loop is CASSDIGSNLAKNIQYF. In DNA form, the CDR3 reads TGTGCCAGCAGCGACATTGGGTCGAACCTAGCCAAAAACATTCAGTACTTC.